Sequencing of this T cell receptor beta chain was carried out in a study of blood T cell repertoires in COVID-19. Study as a whole: The cDNA or gDNA used as material had been derived from T cells, B-cell-depleted T cells, or PBMCs.

Recruited during active infection, patients (from Seattle) were subsequently followed longitudinally. Methods used by the authors: Reference gene primer amplification in the assay estimated nucleated cell counts. This table comes from immunoSEQ multiplex PCR, and its TCRdb copy is limited to in-frame clones, with some not included. V and J calls plus clone size are reproduced from that table; the DNA served to infer D and trimming. Of 250,000 to 300,000 clones listed, roughly nine tenths are singletons. This CDR3 contains 17 residues. V lost 4 bases to trimming and J lost 1 base; unmatched junction nucleotides: 12. Germline values: CDR1 LGHNA, CDR2 YNFKEQ. Only one count was recorded for this clone.

Sequencing was done on a sample of peripheral blood. This clonotype originated in a woman aged 30 to 39 with COVID-19, enrolled during active disease. V usage is TRBV4-2 and J usage is TRBJ1-1, with 7 positions matching TRBD1. CDR3 nucleotides: TGTGCCAGCAGCCGACGAACTTCAGGGGGGACGAACACTGAAGCTTTCTTT. Protein product: CASSRRTSGGTNTEAFF.